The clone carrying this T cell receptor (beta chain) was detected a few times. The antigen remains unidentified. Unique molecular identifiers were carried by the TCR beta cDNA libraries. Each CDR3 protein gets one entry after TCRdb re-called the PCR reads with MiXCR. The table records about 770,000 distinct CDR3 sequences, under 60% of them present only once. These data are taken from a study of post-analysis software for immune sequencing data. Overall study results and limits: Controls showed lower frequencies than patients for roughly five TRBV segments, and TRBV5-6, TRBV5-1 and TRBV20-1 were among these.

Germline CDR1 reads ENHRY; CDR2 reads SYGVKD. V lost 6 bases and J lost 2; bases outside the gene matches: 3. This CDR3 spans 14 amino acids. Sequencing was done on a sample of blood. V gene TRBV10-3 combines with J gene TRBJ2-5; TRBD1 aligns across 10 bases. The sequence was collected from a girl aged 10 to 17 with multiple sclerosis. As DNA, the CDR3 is TGTGCCATCAGGGCGGACAGGGGGCAAGAGACCCAGTACTTC. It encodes CAIRADRGQETQYF.